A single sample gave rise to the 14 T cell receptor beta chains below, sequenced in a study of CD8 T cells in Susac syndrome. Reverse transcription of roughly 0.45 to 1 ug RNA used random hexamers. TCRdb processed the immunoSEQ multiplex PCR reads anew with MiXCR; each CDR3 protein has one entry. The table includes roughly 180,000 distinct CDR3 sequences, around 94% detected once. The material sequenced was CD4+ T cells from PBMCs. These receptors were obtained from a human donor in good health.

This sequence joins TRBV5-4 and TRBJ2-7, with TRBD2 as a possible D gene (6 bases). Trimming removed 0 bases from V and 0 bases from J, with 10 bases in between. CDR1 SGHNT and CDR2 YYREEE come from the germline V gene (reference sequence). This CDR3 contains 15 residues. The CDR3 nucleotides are TGTGCCAGCAGCTTGGGCGGGGCCAGCTCCTACGAGCAGTACTTC. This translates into CASSLGGASSYEQYF.

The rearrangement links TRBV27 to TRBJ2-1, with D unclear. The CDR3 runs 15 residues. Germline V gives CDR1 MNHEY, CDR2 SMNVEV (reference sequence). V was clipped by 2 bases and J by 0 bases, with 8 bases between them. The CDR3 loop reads CASSLGQASYNEQFF. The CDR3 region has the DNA TGTGCCAGCAGTTTAGGGCAGGCCTCCTACAATGAGCAGTTCTTC.

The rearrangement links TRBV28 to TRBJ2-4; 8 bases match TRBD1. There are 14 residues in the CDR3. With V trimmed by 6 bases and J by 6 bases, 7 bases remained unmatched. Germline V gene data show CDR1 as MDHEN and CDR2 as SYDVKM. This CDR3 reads CASSTRTGINIQYF. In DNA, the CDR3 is TGTGCCAGCAGCACCCGGACAGGGATAAACATTCAGTACTTC.

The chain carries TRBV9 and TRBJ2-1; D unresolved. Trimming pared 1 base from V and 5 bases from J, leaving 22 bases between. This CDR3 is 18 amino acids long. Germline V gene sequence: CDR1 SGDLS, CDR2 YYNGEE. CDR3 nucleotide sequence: TGTGCCAGCAGCGTATCCTCCGTGGTGGGTTTCTCAGACAATGAGCAGTTCTTC. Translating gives CASSVSSVVGFSDNEQFF.

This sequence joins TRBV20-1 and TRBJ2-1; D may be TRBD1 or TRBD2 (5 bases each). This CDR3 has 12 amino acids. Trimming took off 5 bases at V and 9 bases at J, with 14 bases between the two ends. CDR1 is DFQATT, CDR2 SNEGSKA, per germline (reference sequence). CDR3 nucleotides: TGCAGTGCTGCCCGAGGGACCAGTGAGCAGTTCTTC. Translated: CSAARGTSEQFF.

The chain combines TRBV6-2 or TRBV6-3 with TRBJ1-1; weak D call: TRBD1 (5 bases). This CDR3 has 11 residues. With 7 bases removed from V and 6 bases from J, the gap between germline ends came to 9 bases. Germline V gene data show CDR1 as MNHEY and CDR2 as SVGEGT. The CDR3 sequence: CASTRGPEAFF. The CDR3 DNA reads TGTGCCAGCACTCGGGGCCCTGAAGCTTTCTTT.

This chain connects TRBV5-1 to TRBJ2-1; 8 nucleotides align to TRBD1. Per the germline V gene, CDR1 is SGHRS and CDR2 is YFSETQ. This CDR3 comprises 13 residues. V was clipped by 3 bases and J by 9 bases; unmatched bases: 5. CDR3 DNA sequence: TGCGCCAGCAGCTCCCACCAGGGGGCTGAGCAGTTCTTC. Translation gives CASSSHQGAEQFF.

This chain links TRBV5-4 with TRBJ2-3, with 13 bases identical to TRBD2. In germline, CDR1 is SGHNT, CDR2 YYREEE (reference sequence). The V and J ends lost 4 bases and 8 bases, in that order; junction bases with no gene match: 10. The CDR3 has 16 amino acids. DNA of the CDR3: TGTGCCAGCAGCCCGACTAGCGGGGGGACCTACGGTACGCAGTATTTT. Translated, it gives CASSPTSGGTYGTQYF.

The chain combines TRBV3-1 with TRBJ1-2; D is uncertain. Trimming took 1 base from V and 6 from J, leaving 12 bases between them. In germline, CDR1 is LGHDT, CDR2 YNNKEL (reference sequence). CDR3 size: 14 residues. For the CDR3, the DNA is TGTGCCAGCAGCCAAGTACCTCCCGTTGATGGCTACACCTTC. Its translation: CASSQVPPVDGYTF.

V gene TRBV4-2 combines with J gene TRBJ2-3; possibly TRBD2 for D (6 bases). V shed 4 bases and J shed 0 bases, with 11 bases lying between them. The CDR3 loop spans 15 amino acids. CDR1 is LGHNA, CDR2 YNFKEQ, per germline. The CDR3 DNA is TGTGCCAGCAGCCCCTTGGGGACTAGCACAGATACGCAGTATTTT. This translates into CASSPLGTSTDTQYF.

The CDR3 loop reads CASSRGDGANVLTF. CDR3 sequence (DNA): TGTGCCAGCTCACGGGGAGACGGGGCCAACGTCCTGACTTTC. This rearrangement joins TRBV18 to TRBJ2-6; D might be TRBD2 (5 bases). CDR1 is KGHSH, CDR2 LQKENI, per germline. The V and J ends lost 4 bases and 4 bases respectively, with 8 bases between them. This CDR3 has 14 residues.

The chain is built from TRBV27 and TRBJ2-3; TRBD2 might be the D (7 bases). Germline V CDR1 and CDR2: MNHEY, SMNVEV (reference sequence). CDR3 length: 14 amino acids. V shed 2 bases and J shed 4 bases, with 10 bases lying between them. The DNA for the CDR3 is TGTGCCAGCAGTTTAGGGGGGGGCCCAGATACGCAGTATTTT. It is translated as CASSLGGGPDTQYF.

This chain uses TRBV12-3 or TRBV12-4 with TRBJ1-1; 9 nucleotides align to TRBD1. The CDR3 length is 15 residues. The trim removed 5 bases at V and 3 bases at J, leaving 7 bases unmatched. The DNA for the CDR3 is TGTGCCAGCAGTCTCAGGACAGGGGAGGACACTGAAGCTTTCTTT. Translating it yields CASSLRTGEDTEAFF.

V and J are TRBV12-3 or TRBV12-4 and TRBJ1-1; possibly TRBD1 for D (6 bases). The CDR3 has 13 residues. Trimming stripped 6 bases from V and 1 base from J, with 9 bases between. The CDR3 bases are TGTGCCAGCAGACACAGGGAGAACACTGAAGCTTTCTTT. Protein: CASRHRENTEAFF.